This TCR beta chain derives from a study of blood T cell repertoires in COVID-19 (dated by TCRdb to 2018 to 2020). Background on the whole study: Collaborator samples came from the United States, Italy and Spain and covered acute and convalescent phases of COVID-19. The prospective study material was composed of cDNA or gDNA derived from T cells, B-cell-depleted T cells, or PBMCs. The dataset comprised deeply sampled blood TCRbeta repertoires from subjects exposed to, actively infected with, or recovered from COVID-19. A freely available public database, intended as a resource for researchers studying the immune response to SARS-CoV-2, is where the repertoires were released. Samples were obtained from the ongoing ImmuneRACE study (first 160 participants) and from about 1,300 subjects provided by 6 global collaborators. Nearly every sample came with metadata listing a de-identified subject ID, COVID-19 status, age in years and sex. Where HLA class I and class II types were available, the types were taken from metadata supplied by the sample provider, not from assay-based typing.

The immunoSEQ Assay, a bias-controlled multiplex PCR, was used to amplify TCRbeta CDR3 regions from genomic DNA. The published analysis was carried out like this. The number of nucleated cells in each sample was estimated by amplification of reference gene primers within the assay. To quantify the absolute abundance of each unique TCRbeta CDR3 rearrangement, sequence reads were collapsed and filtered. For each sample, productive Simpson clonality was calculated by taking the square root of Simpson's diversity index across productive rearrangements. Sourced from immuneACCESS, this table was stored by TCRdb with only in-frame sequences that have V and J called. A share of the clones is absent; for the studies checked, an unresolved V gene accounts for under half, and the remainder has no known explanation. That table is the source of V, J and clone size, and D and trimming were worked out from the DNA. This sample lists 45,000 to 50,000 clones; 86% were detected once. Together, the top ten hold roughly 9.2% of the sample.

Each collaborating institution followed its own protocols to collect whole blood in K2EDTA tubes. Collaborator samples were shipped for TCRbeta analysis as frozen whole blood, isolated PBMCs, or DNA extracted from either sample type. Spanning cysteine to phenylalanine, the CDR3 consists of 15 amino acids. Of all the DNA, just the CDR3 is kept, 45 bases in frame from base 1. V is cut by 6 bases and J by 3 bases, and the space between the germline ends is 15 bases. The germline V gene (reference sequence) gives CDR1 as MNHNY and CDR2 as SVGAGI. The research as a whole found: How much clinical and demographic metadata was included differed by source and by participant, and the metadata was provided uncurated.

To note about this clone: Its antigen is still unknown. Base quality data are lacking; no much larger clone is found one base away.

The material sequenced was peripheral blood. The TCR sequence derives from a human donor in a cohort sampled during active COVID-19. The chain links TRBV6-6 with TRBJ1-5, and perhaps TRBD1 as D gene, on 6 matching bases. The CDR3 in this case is CASRDEGQYNQPQHF. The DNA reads TGTGCCAGCAGAGACGAAGGACAGTACAATCAGCCCCAGCATTTT.